The 17 T cell receptor beta chains below all came from one sample that was sequenced in a study of T cell responses to AZD1222 COVID-19 vaccine. The data were produced by immunoSEQ multiplex PCR, yet TCRdb's version contains in-frame clones alone and is incomplete. The top ten hold about 6.6% of the sample, which has 90,000 to 120,000 clones, around nine tenths seen once. The material was peripheral blood, obtained 28 days after the second AZD1222 dose. The receptors stem from an adult who received the AZD1222 COVID-19 vaccine.

Only one count was recorded for this clone. The chain combines TRBV5-1 with TRBJ1-1, with 8 bases matching TRBD1. The germline V gene encodes CDR1 SGHRS and CDR2 YFSETQ. The CDR3 has 16 amino acids. Trimming at V came to 4 bases and at J to 0 bases, leaving 8 bases not matched to a gene. The CDR3 DNA sequence: TGCGCCAGCAGCCCGACCTGGACAGGGATGAACACTGAAGCTTTCTTT. This encodes CASSPTWTGMNTEAFF.

This clone showed up just once. V usage is TRBV6-1 and J usage is TRBJ1-5; D is perhaps TRBD1 (5 bases). The CDR3 spans 15 residues. CDR1 MNHNS and CDR2 SASEGT come from the germline V gene. V was pared by 3 bases and J by 0 bases, with 9 bases between. The CDR3 here is CASSEWDHSNQPQHF. The CDR3 DNA reads TGTGCCAGCAGTGAGTGGGACCATAGCAATCAGCCCCAGCATTTT.

The chain is built from TRBV6-5 and TRBJ1-2; 8 bases are a match to TRBD1. V gave up 5 bases and J gave up 7 bases; unmatched junction bases: 3. This CDR3 contains 12 residues. The V gene's germline CDR1 is MNHEY and CDR2 SVGAGI. CDR3 sequence: CASSRDRFGYTF. Here the CDR3 DNA reads TGTGCCAGCAGTCGGGACAGGTTTGGCTACACCTTC.

The chain joins TRBV9 to TRBJ2-3, with D possibly matching TRBD2 (6 bases). Germline assignment: CDR1 SGDLS and CDR2 YYNGEE. The ends were cut back, 1 base at V and 4 bases at J, with 16 bases in the middle. The CDR3 has 16 residues. Here the CDR3 reads CASSVTRDSEPDTQYF. DNA for the CDR3: TGTGCCAGCAGCGTAACTCGGGACTCGGAGCCAGATACGCAGTATTTT.

The chain combines TRBV19 with TRBJ2-1; TRBD1 is a possible D gene (7 bases). V lost 5 bases to trimming and J lost 8 bases, with 16 bases between them. Germline CDR1 and CDR2: LNHDA and SQIVND (reference sequence). The CDR3 has 14 amino acids. This chain's CDR3 is CASSGRTGLDEQFF. The CDR3 DNA is TGTGCCAGTAGTGGGAGGACAGGTCTCGATGAGCAGTTCTTC.

The chain's CDR3 is CASSPMDRGSYGYTF. The CDR3 DNA is TGTGCCAGCAGTCCAATGGACAGGGGCTCCTATGGCTACACCTTC. The chain carries TRBV6-5 and TRBJ1-2, with 9 bases fitting TRBD1. Germline assignment: CDR1 MNHEY and CDR2 SVGAGI. This CDR3 is built from 15 residues. V gave up 5 bases and J gave up 4 bases; unmatched junction bases: 8.

The CDR3 loop reads CASGDRGYADTQYF. CDR3 nucleotides: TGTGCTAGTGGCGACAGGGGGTACGCAGATACGCAGTATTTT. The V gene is TRBV12-5, the J gene TRBJ2-3; 9 bases are a match to TRBD1. The CDR3 is 14 amino acids. Trimming took 6 bases from V and 4 from J; bases not matched to a gene: 5. Germline V gene lookup returns CDR1 LGHNT and CDR2 FRNRAP. The variable domain in full, with the rest retrieved from reference TRBV12-5 and TRBJ2-3, is DARVTQTPRHKVTEMGQEVTMRCQPILGHNTVFWYRQTMMQGLELLAYFRNRAPLDDSGMPKDRFSAEMPDATLATLKIQPSEPRDSAVYFCASGDRGYADTQYFGPGTRLTVL.

The chain links TRBV7-9 to TRBJ1-1; 8 bases line up with TRBD1. CDR3 length: 14 residues. The germline V gene encodes CDR1 SEHNR and CDR2 FQNEAQ (reference sequence). The ends lost 6 bases at V and 4 bases at J; junction bases unmatched: 7. The CDR3 DNA reads TGTGCCAGCAGATCGGGGCAGGGGGCCACTGAAGCTTTCTTT. Translation: CASRSGQGATEAFF.

The V gene is TRBV19, the J gene TRBJ1-6, with D hard to call. In germline, CDR1 is LNHDA, CDR2 SQIVND (reference sequence). The CDR3 spans 16 residues. V lost 3 bases, J lost 1 base, and 10 bases lay in between. The CDR3 DNA reads TGTGCCAGTAGTATGGGGAGTAGGTCCTATAATTCACCCCTCCACTTT. Its translation is CASSMGSRSYNSPLHF.

The chain combines TRBV5-4 with TRBJ2-2; D unclear. The ends were cut back, 5 bases at V and 1 base at J, with 9 bases in the middle. The CDR3 has 14 residues. Germline V gene sequence: CDR1 SGHNT, CDR2 YYREEE (reference sequence). CDR3 DNA sequence: TGTGCCAGCAGGAAGGAAGGGAACACCGGGGAGCTGTTTTTT. Translating gives CASRKEGNTGELFF.

In this sample, this clone turned up a few times. The V call is TRBV7-2, the J call TRBJ1-1; no clear D. V was trimmed by 3 bases and J by 6 bases, leaving 8 bases between them. CDR1 SGHTA and CDR2 FQGNSA come from the germline V gene. The CDR3 is 12 amino acids. In DNA form, the CDR3 reads TGTGCCAGCAGCTTCCTAACGGCTGAAGCTTTCTTT. Protein product: CASSFLTAEAFF.

This clone has just one count. The V call is TRBV14, the J call TRBJ2-6; D is unresolved. The CDR3 consists of 14 residues. V lost 4 bases and J lost 2, with 6 bases in between. Germline CDR1 is SGHDN and CDR2 is FVKESK. CDR3 sequence reads: CASSPHTGANVLTF. DNA for the CDR3: TGTGCCAGCAGCCCTCATACTGGGGCCAACGTCCTGACTTTC. Complete variable domain (other parts from reference TRBV14 and TRBJ2-6): EAGVTQFPSHSVIEKGQTVTLRCDPISGHDNLYWYRRVMGKEIKFLLHFVKESKQDESGMPNNRFLAERTGGTYSTLKVQPAELEDSGVYFCASSPHTGANVLTFGAGSRLTVL.

This clone was seen once. The chain's CDR3 is CASSSTGISGANVLTF. In DNA, the CDR3 is TGTGCCAGCAGCTCCACAGGGATTTCTGGGGCCAACGTCCTGACTTTC. V and J are TRBV11-3 and TRBJ2-6; D is possibly TRBD1 (6 bases). This CDR3 has 16 residues. The V gene lost 4 bases and the J gene lost 1 base, with 11 bases spanning the gap. Germline V gene data show CDR1 as SGHNT and CDR2 as YENEEA.

The chain carries TRBV19 and TRBJ1-5; TRBD1 is a possible D gene (5 bases). The CDR3 has 17 residues. Germline V gene data show CDR1 as LNHDA and CDR2 as SQIVND (reference sequence). V lost 5 bases, J lost 0 bases, and 17 bases lay in between. CDR3 DNA sequence: TGTGCCAGTAGTGCCGTTGGTGGGGGGGATAGCAATCAGCCCCAGCATTTT. Its protein product is CASSAVGGGDSNQPQHF.

The V call is TRBV4-1, the J call TRBJ1-2, with 8 bases that match TRBD1. V lost 2 bases, J lost 3 bases, and 5 bases stayed unmatched. Germline V gene sequence: CDR1 MGHRA, CDR2 YSYEKL. This CDR3 is built from 15 residues. CDR3: CASSQPATGDYGYTF. DNA for the CDR3: TGCGCCAGCAGCCAACCCGCGACAGGGGACTATGGCTACACCTTC.

The chain uses TRBV15 and TRBJ2-7; 7 nucleotides agree with TRBD1. The CDR3 spans 16 residues. The junction had 8 bases not matched to a gene; V was cut back by 3 bases and J by 0 bases. The germline CDR1 and CDR2 sequences are LNHNV and YYDKDF (reference sequence). The CDR3 here is CATSSRTGPSSYEQYF. Here the CDR3 DNA reads TGTGCCACCAGCAGCCGGACAGGACCGAGCTCCTACGAGCAGTACTTC.

The chain joins TRBV5-3 to TRBJ1-1; no reliable D call. TRBV5-3 is assigned to the ORF class and has an uncertain function. This CDR3 has 13 residues. The ends were cut back, 0 bases at V and 1 base at J, with 4 bases in the middle. The CDR3 DNA reads TGTGCCAGAAGCTTGGAAACGAACACTGAAGCTTTCTTT. Its protein is CARSLETNTEAFF.